The TCR beta chain under discussion was sequenced for a study of patients and donors after allogeneic stem cell transplantation. This clonotype was observed a few times. MiXCR was run by TCRdb on the RT-PCR reads, yielding one entry per CDR3 protein. The sample has around 4,100 distinct CDR3 sequences; 20% to 30% are singletons. The CDR3 loop spans 14 amino acids. J was trimmed by 4 bases and V by 6 bases; bases with no gene match: 5. Germline CDR1 reads SNHLY; CDR2 reads FYNNEI. Input material: blood, either unsorted or a sorted T cell fraction (not recorded which). The clonotype originates from a human donor who was either an allogeneic HSCT recipient or a stem cell or donor lymphocyte infusion donor (not recorded which). It is not recorded whose cells these are; they may come from a transplant donor. This sequence joins TRBV2 and TRBJ2-2; 7 bases match TRBD1. CDR3 coding DNA: TGTGCCAGCAGCCGGACAGGACCCACCGGGGAGCTGTTTTTT. This codes for CASSRTGPTGELFF.